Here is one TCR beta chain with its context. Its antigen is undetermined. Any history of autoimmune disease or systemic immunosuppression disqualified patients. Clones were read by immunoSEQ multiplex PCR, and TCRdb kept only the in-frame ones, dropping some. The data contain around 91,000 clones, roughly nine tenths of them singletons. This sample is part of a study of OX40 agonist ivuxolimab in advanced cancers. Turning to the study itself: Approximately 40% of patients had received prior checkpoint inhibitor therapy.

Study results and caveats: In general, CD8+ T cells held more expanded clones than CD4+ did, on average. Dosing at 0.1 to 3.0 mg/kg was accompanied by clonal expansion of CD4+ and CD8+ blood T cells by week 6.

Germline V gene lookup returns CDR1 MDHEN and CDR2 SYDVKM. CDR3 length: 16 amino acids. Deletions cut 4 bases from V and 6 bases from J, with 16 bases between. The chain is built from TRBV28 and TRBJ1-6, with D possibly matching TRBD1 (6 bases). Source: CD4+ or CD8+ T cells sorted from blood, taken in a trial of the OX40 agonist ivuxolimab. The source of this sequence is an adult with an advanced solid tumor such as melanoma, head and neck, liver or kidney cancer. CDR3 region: CASSSSPGHINSPLHF. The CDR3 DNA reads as TGTGCCAGCAGTTCCTCCCCGGGACACATTAATTCACCCCTCCACTTT.